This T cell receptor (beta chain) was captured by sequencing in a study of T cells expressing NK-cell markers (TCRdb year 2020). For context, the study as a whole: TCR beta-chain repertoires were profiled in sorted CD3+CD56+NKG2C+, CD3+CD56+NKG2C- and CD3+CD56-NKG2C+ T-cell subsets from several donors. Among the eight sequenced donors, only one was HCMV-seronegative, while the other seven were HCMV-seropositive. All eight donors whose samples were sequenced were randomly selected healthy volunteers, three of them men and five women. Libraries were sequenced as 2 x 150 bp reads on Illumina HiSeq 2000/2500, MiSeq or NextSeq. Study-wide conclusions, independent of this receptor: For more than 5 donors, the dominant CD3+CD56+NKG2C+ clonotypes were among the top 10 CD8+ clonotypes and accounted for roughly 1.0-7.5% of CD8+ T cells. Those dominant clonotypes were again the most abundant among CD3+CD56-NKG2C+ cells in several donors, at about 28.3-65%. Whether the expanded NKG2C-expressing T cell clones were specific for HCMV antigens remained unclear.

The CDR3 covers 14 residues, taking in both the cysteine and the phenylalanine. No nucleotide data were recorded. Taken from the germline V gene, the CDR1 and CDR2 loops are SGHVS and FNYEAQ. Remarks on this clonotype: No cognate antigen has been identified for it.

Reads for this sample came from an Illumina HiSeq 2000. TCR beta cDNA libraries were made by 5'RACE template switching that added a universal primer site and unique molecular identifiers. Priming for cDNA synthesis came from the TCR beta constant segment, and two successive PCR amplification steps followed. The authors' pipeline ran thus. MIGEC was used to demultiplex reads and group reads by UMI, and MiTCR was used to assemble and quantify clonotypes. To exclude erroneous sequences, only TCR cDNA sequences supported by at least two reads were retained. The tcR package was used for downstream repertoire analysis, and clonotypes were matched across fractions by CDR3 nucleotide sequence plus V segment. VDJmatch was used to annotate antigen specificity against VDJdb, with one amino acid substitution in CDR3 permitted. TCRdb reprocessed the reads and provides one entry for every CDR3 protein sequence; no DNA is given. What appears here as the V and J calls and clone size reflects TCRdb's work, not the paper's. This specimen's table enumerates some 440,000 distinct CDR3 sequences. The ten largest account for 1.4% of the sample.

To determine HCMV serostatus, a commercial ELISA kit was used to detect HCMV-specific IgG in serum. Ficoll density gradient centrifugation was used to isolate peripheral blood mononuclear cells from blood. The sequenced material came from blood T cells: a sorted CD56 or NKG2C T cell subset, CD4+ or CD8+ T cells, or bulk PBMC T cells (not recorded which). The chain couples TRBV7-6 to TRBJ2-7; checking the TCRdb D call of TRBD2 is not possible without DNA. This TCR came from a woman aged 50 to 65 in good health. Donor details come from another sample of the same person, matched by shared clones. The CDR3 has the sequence CASSLSSGKNEQYF.